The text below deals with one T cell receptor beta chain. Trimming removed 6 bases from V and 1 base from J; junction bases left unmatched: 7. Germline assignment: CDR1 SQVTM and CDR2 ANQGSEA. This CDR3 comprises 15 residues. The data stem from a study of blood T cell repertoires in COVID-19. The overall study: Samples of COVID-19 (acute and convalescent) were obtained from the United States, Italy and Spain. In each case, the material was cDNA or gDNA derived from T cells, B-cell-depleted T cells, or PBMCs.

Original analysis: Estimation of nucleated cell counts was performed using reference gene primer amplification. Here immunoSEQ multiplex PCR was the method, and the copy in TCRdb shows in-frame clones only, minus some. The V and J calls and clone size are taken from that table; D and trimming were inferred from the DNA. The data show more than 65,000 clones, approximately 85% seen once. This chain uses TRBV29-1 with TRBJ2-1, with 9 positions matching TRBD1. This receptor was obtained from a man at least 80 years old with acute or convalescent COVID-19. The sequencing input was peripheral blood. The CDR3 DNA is TGCAGCGTCGCTGCCGGGACAGGGTCCTACAATGAGCAGTTCTTC. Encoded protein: CSVAAGTGSYNEQFF.